Following are 17 T cell receptor beta chains from one sample sequenced in a study of CD4+ T cells in melanoma. Here immunoSEQ multiplex PCR was the method, and the copy in TCRdb shows in-frame clones only, minus some. The top ten clones hold roughly 4.9% of a sample with around 55,000 clones, about 72% of them seen once. Sequenced sample: tumor tissue. The receptor set was obtained from a human donor with melanoma.

V usage is TRBV6-6 and J usage is TRBJ2-3; D remains ambiguous. Trimming took off 1 base at V and 2 bases at J, with 4 bases between the two ends. CDR1 and CDR2 from the germline V gene are MNHNY and SVGAGI (reference sequence). The CDR3 has 13 residues. The CDR3: CASSYWATDTQYF. In DNA, the CDR3 is TGTGCCAGCAGTTACTGGGCCACAGATACGCAGTATTTT.

The chain is built from TRBV5-6 and TRBJ2-7; a possible D gene is TRBD1 (6 bases). V was pared by 6 bases and J by 7 bases, with 23 bases between. Germline assignment: CDR1 SGHDT and CDR2 YYEEEE. CDR3 length equals 15 residues. The CDR3 loop is CASTTTGKRRVEQYF. The CDR3 bases are TGTGCCAGCACCACCACAGGGAAACGGCGTGTGGAGCAGTACTTC.

Here the CDR3 DNA reads TGTGCCAGCACCGTCGCGGGACCTTACCACAATGAGCAGTTCTTC. Encoded protein: CASTVAGPYHNEQFF. The genes are TRBV6-6 and TRBJ2-1; possible D gene TRBD2, 6 bases. The CDR3 extends over 15 amino acids. CDR1 and CDR2 from the germline V gene are MNHNY and SVGAGI (reference sequence). Trimming pared 7 bases from V and 5 bases from J, leaving 18 bases between.

In regard to this clone: One junction end does not reproduce the germline sequence, and a read error may be involved. This chain links TRBV5-1 with TRBJ2-5, with 9 bases lining up with TRBD2. CDR1 SGHRS and CDR2 YFSETQ come from the germline V gene. This CDR3 contains 15 residues. The CDR3 reads CASSVSGTSQGTQYF. In DNA form, the CDR3 reads TGCGCCAGCAGCGTGTCGGGGACTAGCCAAGGGACCCAGTACTTC.

The J gene is TRBJ2-3, the V gene TRBV11-2; a possible D gene is TRBD2 (6 bases). Trimming removed 2 bases at V and 0 bases at J, with 15 bases between. The CDR3 totals 17 residues. Germline V CDR1 and CDR2: SGHAT, FQNNGV. The CDR3 bases are TGTGCCAGCAGCTTATCCAACGCGGGGTCTAGCACAGATACGCAGTATTTT. It yields the protein CASSLSNAGSSTDTQYF. The variable domain in full, completed from reference TRBV11-2 and TRBJ2-3, reads EAGVAQSPRYKIIEKRQSVAFWCNPISGHATLYWYQQILGQGPKLLIQFQNNGVVDDSQLPKDRFSAERLKGVDSTLKIQPAKLEDSAVYLCASSLSNAGSSTDTQYFGPGTRLTVL.

This sequence joins TRBV11-2 and TRBJ2-7; 9 nucleotides line up with TRBD2. V was pared by 0 bases and J by 4 bases, with 7 bases of the junction left unmatched. Per the germline V gene, CDR1 is SGHAT and CDR2 is FQNNGV. The CDR3 totals 16 residues. The CDR3 sequence: CASSLEGRAGGYEQYF. The CDR3 region has the DNA TGTGCCAGCAGCTTAGAGGGACGAGCGGGGGGATACGAGCAGTACTTC.

This rearrangement joins TRBV6-6 to TRBJ2-5; a weak D match, TRBD1 (6 bases). The CDR3 consists of 16 residues. The V and J ends lost 6 bases and 2 bases respectively, with 19 bases between them. Germline-derived CDR1 and CDR2 are MNHNY and SVGAGI (reference sequence). The CDR3 protein is CASRQGPGTTQETQYF. CDR3 nucleotide sequence: TGTGCCAGCAGACAAGGCCCCGGGACAACTCAAGAGACCCAGTACTTC.

This clone has a count of ten or more. The chain has TRBV29-1 and TRBJ2-1; no reliable D call. In germline, CDR1 is SQVTM, CDR2 ANQGSEA. The CDR3 spans 11 residues. Trimming cost V 7 bases and J 5 bases, with 9 bases left between them. In DNA, the CDR3 is TGCAGCGCCCAGTACCACAATGAGCAGTTCTTC. Its protein product is CSAQYHNEQFF.

The V and J genes are TRBV5-1 and TRBJ2-7; D might be TRBD1 (6 bases). V dropped 3 bases and J dropped 4 bases, with 17 bases sitting between them. Germline assignment: CDR1 SGHRS and CDR2 YFSETQ. The CDR3 totals 15 residues. CDR3 bases: TGCGCCAGCAGCTCGACTCAGGGGAAGGTGTACGAGCAGTACTTC. This codes for CASSSTQGKVYEQYF.

The chain couples TRBV9 to TRBJ2-1; no definite D call. The CDR3 spans 13 residues. Per the germline V gene, CDR1 is SGDLS and CDR2 is YYNGEE. Trimming stripped 4 bases from V and 5 bases from J, with 10 bases between. The CDR3 nucleotides are TGTGCCAGCAGCCTCAGACTCGACAATGAGCAGTTCTTC. Translated, it gives CASSLRLDNEQFF. Full variable domain (rest looked up from reference TRBV9 and TRBJ2-1): DSGVTQTPKHLITATGQRVTLRCSPRSGDLSVYWYQQSLDQGLQFLIQYYNGEERAKGNILERFSAQQFPDLHSELNLSSLELGDSALYFCASSLRLDNEQFFGPGTRLTVL.

The chain employs TRBV6-5 and TRBJ1-1, with unresolved D. The CDR3 spans 15 residues. Germline assignment: CDR1 MNHEY and CDR2 SVGAGI. Trimming shortened V by 0 bases and J by 3 bases, and 11 bases separated the two germline ends. CDR3: CASSYSNAVDTEAFF. In nucleotides, the CDR3 is TGTGCCAGCAGTTACTCGAACGCGGTGGACACTGAAGCTTTCTTT.

This rearrangement joins TRBV10-2 to TRBJ1-2, with D possibly being TRBD1 (5 bases). This CDR3 region has 13 residues. Germline CDR1 is WSHSY and CDR2 is SAAADI. Trimming took off 3 bases at V and 3 bases at J, with 8 bases between the two ends. CDR3 loop: CASSDRDHYGYTF. The CDR3 DNA sequence: TGCGCCAGCAGTGACAGGGATCACTATGGCTACACCTTC.

This clone showed up just once. The V and J genes are TRBV7-9 and TRBJ2-1; 8 bases fit TRBD2. Germline assignment: CDR1 SEHNR and CDR2 FQNEAQ (reference sequence). The junction had 10 bases not matched to a gene; V was cut back by 3 bases and J by 6 bases. This CDR3 comprises 16 residues. The CDR3 region has the DNA TGTGCCAGCAGCTTCCGTGGTGGCGGGGGGTTCAATGAGCAGTTCTTC. Translating it yields CASSFRGGGGFNEQFF.

The chain employs TRBV28 and TRBJ2-7, with 8 bases fitting TRBD1. Germline V lookup: CDR1 MDHEN, CDR2 SYDVKM. This CDR3 is built from 19 residues. Germline trimming cut 6 bases from V and 3 bases from J; bases unmatched to any gene: 22. CDR3 coding DNA: TGTGCCAGCAGGGGACCCACGGGGACAGGCCATGCTGAGGTCTACGAGCAGTACTTC. Translation: CASRGPTGTGHAEVYEQYF.

The chain combines TRBV19 with TRBJ1-2; 7 nucleotides agree with TRBD1. The CDR3 loop spans 14 amino acids. J lost 4 bases, V lost 3 bases, and 5 bases had no gene match. Germline V gives CDR1 LNHDA, CDR2 SQIVND (reference sequence). The CDR3 loop is CASSISAGGYGYTF. The CDR3 nucleotides are TGTGCCAGTAGTATTTCTGCAGGGGGCTATGGCTACACCTTC.

This clone was counted once. The chain links TRBV27 to TRBJ1-6, with D hard to call. Trimming removed 1 base from V and 10 bases from J, with 17 bases in between. Germline CDR1 and CDR2: MNHEY and SMNVEV (reference sequence). The CDR3 runs 16 residues. CDR3 residues: CASSLLTGPSESPLHF. The CDR3 bases are TGTGCCAGCAGTTTATTGACGGGCCCCTCGGAGTCACCCCTCCACTTT.

The rearrangement links TRBV6-5 to TRBJ1-1; 7 nucleotides align to TRBD1. With V trimmed by 5 bases and J by 0 bases, 6 bases remained unmatched. In germline, CDR1 is MNHEY, CDR2 SVGAGI. The CDR3 has 15 residues. CDR3 region: CASSTRQGVNTEAFF. The CDR3 nucleotides are TGTGCCAGCAGTACGCGACAGGGAGTGAACACTGAAGCTTTCTTT.